A selection of T cell receptor beta chains follows, all from one sample in a study of blood T cell repertoires in COVID-19. Method: immunoSEQ multiplex PCR; TCRdb's copy keeps in-frame clones and lacks some. The sample shows 150,000 to 200,000 clones, roughly nine tenths of them seen only once. The source material was peripheral blood. Receptors were obtained from a man between 18 and 29 years old who had recovered from COVID-19. Both conserved end residues are trimmed from each CDR3. A D gene is named only where the DNA matches it firmly.

j_gene: TRBJ1-4
v_gene: TRBV30
d_gene: -
CDR3aa: ARSSSVPNEKLF

j_gene: TRBJ2-3
v_gene: TRBV4-2
d_gene: TRBD2
CDR3aa: ASSEAGGSHTDTQY

j_gene: TRBJ1-1
v_gene: TRBV5-1
d_gene: TRBD1
CDR3aa: ASSSGQKFTEAF

j_gene: TRBJ2-1
v_gene: TRBV27
d_gene: TRBD2
CDR3aa: ASSLRGSSYNEQF

j_gene: TRBJ2-2
v_gene: TRBV6-6
d_gene: -
CDR3aa: ASSYAGPSNTGELF

j_gene: TRBJ2-7
v_gene: TRBV19
d_gene: TRBD1
CDR3aa: ASSPGQGLSYEQY

j_gene: TRBJ1-4
v_gene: TRBV10-3
d_gene: -
CDR3aa: AISEDSATNEKLF

j_gene: TRBJ1-6
v_gene: TRBV30
d_gene: -
CDR3aa: AWSVLSSYNSPLH

j_gene: TRBJ2-7
v_gene: TRBV4-3
d_gene: TRBD2
CDR3aa: ASSQLAGASYEQY

j_gene: TRBJ2-7
v_gene: TRBV9
d_gene: TRBD1
CDR3aa: ASSVGQGAYEQY

j_gene: TRBJ1-1
v_gene: TRBV6-2/TRBV6-3
d_gene: -
CDR3aa: ASSLSTEAF

j_gene: TRBJ2-2
v_gene: TRBV6-6
d_gene: -
CDR3aa: ASHPGGITGELF

j_gene: TRBJ2-2
v_gene: TRBV11-2
d_gene: -
CDR3aa: ASSLRGSGTGELF

j_gene: TRBJ2-1
v_gene: TRBV7-9
d_gene: TRBD2
CDR3aa: ASSSSTSGSHGEQF

j_gene: TRBJ2-7
v_gene: TRBV4-3
d_gene: -
CDR3aa: ASSQAQGSNEQY

j_gene: TRBJ1-2
v_gene: TRBV7-9
d_gene: TRBD1
CDR3aa: ASSLVSGVGQGYGYT

j_gene: TRBJ1-2
v_gene: TRBV27
d_gene: -
CDR3aa: ASSSTGSYGYT

j_gene: TRBJ2-1
v_gene: TRBV9
d_gene: TRBD2
CDR3aa: ASSVAAAGPPNEQF

j_gene: TRBJ1-2
v_gene: TRBV7-2
d_gene: TRBD1
CDR3aa: ASSRDRGSYGYT

j_gene: TRBJ1-2
v_gene: TRBV9
d_gene: TRBD1
CDR3aa: ASSVWGQGVDGYT

j_gene: TRBJ1-2
v_gene: TRBV18
d_gene: TRBD1
CDR3aa: ASSKSQGDYGYT